Listed below are T cell receptor beta chains from one sample, sequenced in a study of blood T cell repertoires in COVID-19. Produced via immunoSEQ multiplex PCR; TCRdb's table is partial and in-frame only. The table lists a few hundred thousand clones, about 89% of them singletons, with over 7.5% in the top ten. The sample consisted of peripheral blood. These receptors were taken from a man in his forties who had recovered from COVID-19. Each CDR3 is given without its conserved first and last residue. Fields, in order: CDR3 length, V gene, J gene, CDR3 protein.

>14|TRBV5-4|TRBJ1-1
ASSSGTGAADTEAF
>12|TRBV30|TRBJ1-2
AWSLGGRGYGYT
>14|TRBV6-2/TRBV6-3|TRBJ2-3
ASSYARGGATDTQY
>12|TRBV5-5|TRBJ2-7
ASSLVARSYEQY
>11|TRBV19|TRBJ1-4
ASRERGREKLF
>16|TRBV15|TRBJ1-1
ATSRRPRRDSLFTEAF
>15|TRBV3-1/TRBV3-2|TRBJ1-3
ASTQTFSMSSGNTIY
>15|TRBV6-2/TRBV6-3|TRBJ2-1
ASSYARGQGNYNEQF
>15|TRBV7-9|TRBJ2-2
ASSPAVLAAYTGELF
>13|TRBV27|TRBJ2-5
ASSLLRGAFETQY
>12|TRBV18|TRBJ2-2
ASSLTANTGELF
>13|TRBV15|TRBJ1-4
ATSRDGTGNEKLF
>13|TRBV7-6|TRBJ1-1
ASSLLAAQGTEAF
>13|TRBV6-6|TRBJ2-7
ASTNSGTSAYEQY
>13|TRBV21-1|TRBJ1-5
ASTYTDRWDQPQH
>11|TRBV19|TRBJ1-3
ASSTRTAKTIY
>14|TRBV5-6|TRBJ1-2
ASSFGATVPNYGYT
>13|TRBV5-4|TRBJ1-1
ASSPGGQMNTEAF
>13|TRBV19|TRBJ1-5
ASSISRFTNQPQH
>11|TRBV12-3/TRBV12-4|TRBJ2-3
ASSFSSTDTQY
>13|TRBV11-2|TRBJ2-1
ASSLGSTSYNEQF
>11|TRBV4-2|TRBJ2-3
ASSPRTTDTQY
>12|TRBV23-1|TRBJ1-3
ASSHTTYGNTIY
>12|TRBV15|TRBJ2-7
ATRPQGASYEQY
>17|TRBV2|TRBJ2-3
ASRAGGTSGRRSTDTQY
>12|TRBV19|TRBJ2-7
ASSKWDSLYEQY
>15|TRBV7-2|TRBJ2-6
ASSLATGNSRANVLT
>16|TRBV3-1/TRBV3-2|TRBJ2-2
ASSQDLAGGLGTGELF
>13|TRBV5-5|TRBJ2-5
ASSLRPSGQETQY
>13|TRBV3-1/TRBV3-2|TRBJ2-1
ASSQVVAGTNEQF
>17|TRBV7-9|TRBJ1-5
ASSLWQGTGGFRGQPQH
>12|TRBV9|TRBJ2-3
ASSGTSGSDTQY
>11|TRBV2|TRBJ2-3
ASRQGAADTQY
>13|TRBV4-3|TRBJ1-2
ASSPTGGALYGYT
>12|TRBV2|TRBJ2-7
ASSVTSGGYEQY
>17|TRBV5-1|TRBJ2-1
ASSSTGSGGISSYNEQF
>10|TRBV24-1|TRBJ2-1
ATSARGGIQF
>19|TRBV7-3|TRBJ2-1
ASSLLHSELTSGRQYNEQF
>13|TRBV2|TRBJ1-3
ASSPLPSSGNTIY
>13|TRBV30|TRBJ2-7
AWSPLGGGLYEQY
>12|TRBV19|TRBJ1-2
ASSRLTPNYGYT
>12|TRBV5-4|TRBJ1-5
ASSSQGAGQPQH
>11|TRBV6-5|TRBJ1-1
ATGRLRDTEAF
>12|TRBV7-2|TRBJ2-1
ASSLGRATNEQF
>12|TRBV5-4|TRBJ2-4
ASSLYRELNIQY
>11|TRBV25-1|TRBJ2-2
ASSDLWRGELF